This note documents a single T cell receptor beta chain sequence. Cohort placement rested on clinical history that participants reported themselves. These data come from a study of blood T cell repertoires in COVID-19. CDR1 and CDR2 from the germline V gene are SNHLY and FYNNEI. Trimming took off 5 bases at V and 0 bases at J, with 7 bases between the two ends. This CDR3 spans 13 amino acids. The table came from immunoSEQ multiplex PCR; TCRdb's copy has only in-frame clones and leaves some out. The table lists about 400,000 clones, approximately 85% of them singletons. This clonotype originated in a woman in her 40s with acute COVID-19. The V gene is TRBV2, the J gene TRBJ1-1; a weak D match, TRBD1 (6 bases). The specimen was PBMCs or T cells enriched from blood (not recorded which). DNA of the CDR3: TGTGCCAGCAGTCGGGACATGAACACTGAAGCTTTCTTT. Protein: CASSRDMNTEAFF.